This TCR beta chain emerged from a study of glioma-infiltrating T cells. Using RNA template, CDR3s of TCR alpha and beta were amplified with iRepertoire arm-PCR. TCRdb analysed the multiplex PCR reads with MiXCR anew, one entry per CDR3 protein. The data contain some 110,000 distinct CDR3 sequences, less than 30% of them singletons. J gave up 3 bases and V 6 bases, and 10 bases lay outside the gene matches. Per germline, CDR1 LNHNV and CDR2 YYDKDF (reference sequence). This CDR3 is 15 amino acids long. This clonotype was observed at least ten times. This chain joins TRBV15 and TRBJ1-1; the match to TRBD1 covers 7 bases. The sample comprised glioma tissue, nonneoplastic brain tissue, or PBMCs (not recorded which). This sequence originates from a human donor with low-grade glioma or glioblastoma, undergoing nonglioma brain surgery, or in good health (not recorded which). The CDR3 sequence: CATRMTGLGHTEAFF. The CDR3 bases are TGTGCCACCAGAATGACAGGGCTTGGGCACACTGAAGCTTTCTTT. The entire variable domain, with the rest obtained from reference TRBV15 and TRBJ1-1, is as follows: DAMVIQNPRYQVTQFGKPVTLSCSQTLNHNVMYWYQQKSSQAPKLLFHYYDKDFNNEADTPDNFQSRRPNTSFCFLDIRSPGLGDTAMYLCATRMTGLGHTEAFFGQGTRLTVV.